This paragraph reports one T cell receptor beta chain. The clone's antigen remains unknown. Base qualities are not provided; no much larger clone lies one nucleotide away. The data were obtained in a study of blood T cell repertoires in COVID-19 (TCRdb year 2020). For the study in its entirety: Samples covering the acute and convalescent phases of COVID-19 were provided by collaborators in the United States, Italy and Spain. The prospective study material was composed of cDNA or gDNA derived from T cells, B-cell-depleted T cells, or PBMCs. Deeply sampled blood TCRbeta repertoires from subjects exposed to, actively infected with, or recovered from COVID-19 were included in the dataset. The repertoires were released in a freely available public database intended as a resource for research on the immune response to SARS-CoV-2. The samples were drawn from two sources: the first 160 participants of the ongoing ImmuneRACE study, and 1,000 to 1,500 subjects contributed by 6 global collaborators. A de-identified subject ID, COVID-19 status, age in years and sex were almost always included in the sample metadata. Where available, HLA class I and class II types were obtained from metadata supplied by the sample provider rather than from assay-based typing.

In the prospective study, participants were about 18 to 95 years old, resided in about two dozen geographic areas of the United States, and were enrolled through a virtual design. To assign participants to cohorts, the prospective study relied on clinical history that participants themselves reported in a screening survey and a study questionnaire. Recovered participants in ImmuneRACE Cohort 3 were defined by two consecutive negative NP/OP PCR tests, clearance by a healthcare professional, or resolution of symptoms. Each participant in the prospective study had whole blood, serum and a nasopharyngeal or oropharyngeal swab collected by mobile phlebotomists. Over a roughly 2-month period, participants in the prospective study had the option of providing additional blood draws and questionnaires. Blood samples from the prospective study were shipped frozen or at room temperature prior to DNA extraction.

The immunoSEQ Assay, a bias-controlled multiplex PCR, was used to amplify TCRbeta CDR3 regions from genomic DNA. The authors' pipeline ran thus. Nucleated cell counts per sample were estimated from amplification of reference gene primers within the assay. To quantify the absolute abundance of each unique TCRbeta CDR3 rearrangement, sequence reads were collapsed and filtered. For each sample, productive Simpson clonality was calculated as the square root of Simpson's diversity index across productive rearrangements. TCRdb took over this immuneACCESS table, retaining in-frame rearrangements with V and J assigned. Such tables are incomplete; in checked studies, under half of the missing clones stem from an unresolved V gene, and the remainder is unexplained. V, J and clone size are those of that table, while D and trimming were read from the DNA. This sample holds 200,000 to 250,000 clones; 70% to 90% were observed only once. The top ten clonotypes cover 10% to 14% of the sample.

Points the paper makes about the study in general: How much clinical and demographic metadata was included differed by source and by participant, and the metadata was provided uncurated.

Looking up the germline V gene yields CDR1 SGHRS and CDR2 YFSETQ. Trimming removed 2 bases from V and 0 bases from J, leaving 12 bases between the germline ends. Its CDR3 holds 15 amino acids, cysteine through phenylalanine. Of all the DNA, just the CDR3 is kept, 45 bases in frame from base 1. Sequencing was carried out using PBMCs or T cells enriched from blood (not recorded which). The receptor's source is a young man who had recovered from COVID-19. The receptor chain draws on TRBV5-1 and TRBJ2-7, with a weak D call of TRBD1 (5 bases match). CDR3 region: CASSFRGLSSYEQYF. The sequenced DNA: TGCGCCAGCAGCTTTAGGGGTTTGAGCTCCTACGAGCAGTACTTC.